This TCR beta chain was sequenced in a study of T cell responses to AZD1222 COVID-19 vaccine. Study-wide points: Of the AZD1222 recipients, only five or six were seropositive at baseline. Repertoires were obtained solely post-peak T cell response.

As regards this clone: As yet, its antigen is unknown.

Doses given second, at about 4 or about 12 weeks, were pooled. Measured with immunoSEQ multiplex PCR; TCRdb has only the in-frame clones, and not every one. The sample has about 84,000 clones; approximately 83% are singletons. Germline V gene sequence: CDR1 SGHVS, CDR2 FQNEAQ. V was pared by 8 bases and J by 2 bases, with 9 bases between. The CDR3 extends over 12 amino acids. J is TRBJ2-5 and V is TRBV7-8, with a weak D call TRBD2 (6 bases). The source material was peripheral blood, sampled 28 days after the second AZD1222 dose. The TCR comes from an adult who received the AZD1222 COVID-19 vaccine. CDR3 sequence: CASRELQETQYF. In DNA form, the CDR3 reads TGTGCCAGCCGGGAGCTACAAGAGACCCAGTACTTC.